In its sample, the clone carrying this T cell receptor (beta chain) was seen many times. The antigen remains undetermined. Sequencing was performed with immunoSEQ multiplex PCR; in TCRdb, only in-frame clones are kept and a portion is missing. The sample presents nearly 25,000 clones, none singletons. These data originate in a study of T cells after posttransplantation cyclophosphamide. V was clipped by 4 bases and J by 4 bases, with 17 bases between them. The CDR3 is 16 amino acids. CDR1 is LNHDA, CDR2 SQIVND, per germline (reference sequence). Study results and caveats: Donor CD8+ memory clones often dominated recipient blood repertoires at later times. Recipient CMV seropositivity and CMV reactivation strongly tracked TRB clonality. Tissue-infiltrating T cells from skin or gut overlapped little with blood T cells.

On the day of bone marrow donation, the related graft donor provided peripheral blood. V and J are TRBV19 and TRBJ2-1, with D perhaps matching TRBD1 (6 bases). This clonotype was obtained from a woman between 50 and 59 years old in good health, CMV-negative, and a related stem cell transplant donor. Specimen: PBMCs. The chain's CDR3 is CASSTAGQSGYNEQFF. DNA for the CDR3: TGTGCCAGTAGTACCGCCGGACAGTCAGGTTACAATGAGCAGTTCTTC.